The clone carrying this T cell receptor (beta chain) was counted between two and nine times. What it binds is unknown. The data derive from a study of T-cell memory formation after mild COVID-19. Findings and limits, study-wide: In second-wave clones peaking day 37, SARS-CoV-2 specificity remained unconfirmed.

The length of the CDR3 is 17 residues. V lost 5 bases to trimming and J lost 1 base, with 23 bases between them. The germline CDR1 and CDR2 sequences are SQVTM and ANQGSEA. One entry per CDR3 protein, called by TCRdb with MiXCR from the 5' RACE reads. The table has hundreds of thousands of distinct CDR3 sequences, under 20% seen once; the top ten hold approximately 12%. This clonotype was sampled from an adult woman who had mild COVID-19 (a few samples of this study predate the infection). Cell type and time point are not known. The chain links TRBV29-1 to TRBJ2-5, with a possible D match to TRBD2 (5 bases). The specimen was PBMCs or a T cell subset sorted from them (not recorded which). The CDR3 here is CSVYGDQATHIQETQYF. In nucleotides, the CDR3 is TGCAGCGTTTACGGGGATCAAGCGACTCACATCCAAGAGACCCAGTACTTC.